This section outlines one TCR beta chain sequence together with its context. The data originate from a study of blood T cell repertoires in COVID-19. About the research overall: T cells, B-cell-depleted T cells, or PBMCs supplied cDNA or gDNA.

Authors' data handling: Estimates of nucleated cell counts were drawn from the amplification of reference gene primers. Sequencing used immunoSEQ multiplex PCR; TCRdb keeps in-frame clones, though not all of them. V, J and clone size are those of that table, while D and trimming were read from the DNA. Of 150,000 to 180,000 clones listed, 78% were seen once; the top ten hold roughly 1.5%. V shed 5 bases, J shed 2 bases, and the junction held 3 bases outside the gene matches. Germline V gives CDR1 MNHEY, CDR2 SVGAGI. The CDR3 sequence is 13 residues long. The chain carries TRBV6-5 and TRBJ2-7; 7 bases align to TRBD1. What was sequenced was peripheral blood. This clonotype was sampled from a man at least 80 years old with acute or convalescent COVID-19. The DNA for the CDR3 is TGTGCCAGCAGTCGGACAGGTGCCTACGAGCAGTACGTC. The encoded protein is CASSRTGAYEQYV.